Each of the 15 T cell receptor beta chains below was sequenced from the same sample in a study of regulatory T cells in long-lasting Graves disease (dated by TCRdb to the early 2020s). Libraries were made using multiplex PCR. The data were produced on an Illumina HiSeq 4000. CDR3 regions were amplified by Arm-PCR with iRepertoire HTBI primers to construct TCR beta libraries. TCRdb cleaned the public reads at Q25 with fastp, built clones with MiXCR and kept in-frame beta chains. Merged by CDR3 protein, the rows form single entries marked with the most common genes and DNA. In this sample the table shows about 470,000 distinct CDR3 sequences, about a fifth of which occur a single time. The leading ten clones occupy roughly 7.1% of the sample. What the time point label conveys for this sample: persistent/refractory GD, antithyroid drugs over 5 years with positive TRAb. For both TCR sequencing and RNA sequencing, RNA was extracted from PBMCs using TRIzol.

The material was peripheral blood mononuclear cells (PBMCs), obtained when the disease was refractory, from a patient treated with antithyroid drugs. These receptor sequences come from a female donor with Graves disease.

On this clonotype: A read error may be the cause here, since a much bigger clone is one base away. V and J are TRBV2 and TRBJ1-5; possibly TRBD1 for D (6 bases). Trimming pared 3 bases from V and 6 bases from J, leaving 18 bases between. The CDR3 sequence is 16 residues long. Germline CDR1 is SNHLY and CDR2 is FYNNEI. DNA for the CDR3: TGTGCCAGCAGTGAGACTCCGGGACAAATCAGTCAGCCCCAGCATTTT. It is translated as CASSETPGQISQPQHF.

In the case of this clonotype: The junction departs from germline at one end; a sequencing error may be responsible. The chain carries TRBV28 and TRBJ2-7; no firm D call. Germline CDR1 and CDR2: MDHEN and SYDVKM. CDR3 length equals 12 residues. The CDR3 DNA follows: TGTGCCAGCAGTCCCACTGGTTACGAGCGGTACTTC. It encodes CASSPTGYERYF.

This clonotype was seen a few times. The rearrangement uses TRBV7-8 and TRBJ1-4, with 7 positions matching TRBD1. V shed 5 bases, J shed 3 bases, and the junction held 6 bases outside the gene matches. Germline CDR1 and CDR2: SGHVS and FQNEAQ. The CDR3 is made up of 15 amino acids. The CDR3 spells CASSIHRGANEKLFF. The CDR3 region has the DNA TGTGCCAGCAGCATCCACAGGGGAGCTAATGAAAAACTGTTTTTT.

The sample holds a few counts of this clonotype. This chain connects TRBV30 to TRBJ1-2; 7 bases match TRBD1. This CDR3 spans 14 amino acids. Germline CDR1 and CDR2: GTSNPN and SVGIG (reference sequence). V shed 5 bases and J 2 bases; nucleotides not matched to a gene: 8. Here the CDR3 reads CAWDPRDSNYGYTF. DNA of the CDR3: TGTGCCTGGGACCCGCGGGACAGCAACTATGGCTACACCTTC.

This clonotype has ten or more counts. The rearrangement links TRBV20-1 to TRBJ2-7; 7 bases match TRBD2. The CDR3 is 11 amino acids. Germline loops: CDR1 DFQATT, CDR2 SNEGSKA (reference sequence). The CDR3 coding sequence is TGCAGCGGCGGGACTACCTACGAGCAGTACTTC. Protein: CSGGTTYEQYF.

This clonotype was detected ten times or more. The chain carries TRBV2 and TRBJ1-1; weak D call: TRBD1 (6 bases). CDR3 length equals 14 residues. Germline CDR1 is SNHLY and CDR2 is FYNNEI. V shed 2 bases and J shed 4 bases, with 11 bases lying between them. The chain's CDR3 is CASSEQGSITEAFF. For the CDR3, the DNA is TGTGCCAGCAGTGAACAGGGGAGTATCACTGAAGCTTTCTTT.

This clonotype occurred many times. The CDR3 DNA reads TGTGCTGGGGCGTCAGCGGGGGAGAAAGAGACCCAGTACTTC. Protein sequence: CAGASAGEKETQYF. The V and J genes are TRBV11-2 and TRBJ2-5; 8 positions match TRBD2. The germline gives CDR1 SGHAT, CDR2 FQNNGV. This CDR3 comprises 14 residues.

The table lists this clonotype with many counts. The chain combines TRBV10-3 with TRBJ2-5; 8 bases line up with TRBD2. The CDR3 totals 15 residues. Germline V gene sequence: CDR1 ENHRY, CDR2 SYGVKD. Germline trimming cut 7 bases from V and 4 bases from J; bases unmatched to any gene: 11. Here the CDR3 DNA reads TGTGCCATCAAGAGCCAAGCGGGAGAGCGAGAGACCCAGTACTTC. As protein: CAIKSQAGERETQYF.

This clonotype appeared many times. CDR3 sequence (DNA): TGTGCCAGCAGCTTAGAGGCAGGAGAAGCTTTCTTT. Translated, it gives CASSLEAGEAFF. The chain employs TRBV11-3 and TRBJ1-1; no definite D call. In germline, CDR1 is SGHNT, CDR2 YENEEA. This CDR3 comprises 12 residues. Trimming removed 0 bases at V and 8 bases at J, with 7 bases between.

This clonotype has just a few counts. This chain joins TRBV27 and TRBJ2-7, with TRBD1 matching over 7 bases. V lost 6 bases, J lost 5 bases, and 7 bases stayed unmatched. CDR1 MNHEY and CDR2 SMNVEV come from the germline V gene (reference sequence). CDR3 size: 13 residues. The CDR3 DNA reads as TGTGCCAGCAGGGACAGGCTGAAGGACGAGCAGTACTTC. It codes for CASRDRLKDEQYF.

This clonotype showed up many times. This chain uses TRBV5-4 with TRBJ2-7; 12 bases line up with TRBD2. Germline V CDR1 and CDR2: SGHNT, YYREEE (reference sequence). The V and J ends lost 4 bases and 4 bases, in that order; junction bases with no gene match: 3. The CDR3 has 14 residues. The CDR3 nucleotides are TGTGCCAGCAGCGGGGGGACTAGCGGGTACGAGCAGTACTTC. It yields the protein CASSGGTSGYEQYF.

This clonotype occurred many times. The gene calls are TRBV28 and TRBJ2-7; 9 bases fit TRBD1. The CDR3 totals 17 residues. Germline V CDR1 and CDR2: MDHEN, SYDVKM. V lost 4 bases to trimming and J lost 3 bases; unmatched junction nucleotides: 13. The CDR3 coding sequence is TGTGCCAGCAGTTATCCCGGAGTGACAGGGGGTGGCTACGAGCAGTACTTC. Translated, it gives CASSYPGVTGGGYEQYF.

The table lists this clonotype with many counts. The rearrangement links TRBV7-2 to TRBJ1-2; possible D gene TRBD1, 5 bases. Germline V lookup: CDR1 SGHTA, CDR2 FQGNSA. V was shortened by 2 bases and J by 6 bases, with 7 bases between the two germline ends. The CDR3 has 12 residues. CDR3 protein: CASSLLGDGYTF. CDR3 sequence (DNA): TGTGCCAGCAGCTTACTAGGGGATGGCTACACCTTC.

This clonotype has just a few counts. The chain employs TRBV28 and TRBJ1-3, with D tentatively TRBD1 (6 bases). V was pared by 8 bases and J by 1 base, with 15 bases between. CDR1 and CDR2 from the germline V gene are MDHEN and SYDVKM. The CDR3 has 15 residues. The CDR3 nucleotides read TGTGCCAGCTGGGTCCAGGGGAAATCTGGAAACACCATATATTTT. Protein product: CASWVQGKSGNTIYF.

The chain has TRBV7-3 and TRBJ2-5, with TRBD2 matching over 11 bases. The CDR3 totals 16 residues. Germline CDR1 SGHTA, CDR2 FQGTGA. Unmatched junction bases numbered 7, after V lost 5 bases and J lost 2 bases. Written as DNA, the CDR3 is TGTGCCAGCAGCCCCACCCTAGCGGGGGGACAAGAGACCCAGTACTTC. It yields the protein CASSPTLAGGQETQYF.